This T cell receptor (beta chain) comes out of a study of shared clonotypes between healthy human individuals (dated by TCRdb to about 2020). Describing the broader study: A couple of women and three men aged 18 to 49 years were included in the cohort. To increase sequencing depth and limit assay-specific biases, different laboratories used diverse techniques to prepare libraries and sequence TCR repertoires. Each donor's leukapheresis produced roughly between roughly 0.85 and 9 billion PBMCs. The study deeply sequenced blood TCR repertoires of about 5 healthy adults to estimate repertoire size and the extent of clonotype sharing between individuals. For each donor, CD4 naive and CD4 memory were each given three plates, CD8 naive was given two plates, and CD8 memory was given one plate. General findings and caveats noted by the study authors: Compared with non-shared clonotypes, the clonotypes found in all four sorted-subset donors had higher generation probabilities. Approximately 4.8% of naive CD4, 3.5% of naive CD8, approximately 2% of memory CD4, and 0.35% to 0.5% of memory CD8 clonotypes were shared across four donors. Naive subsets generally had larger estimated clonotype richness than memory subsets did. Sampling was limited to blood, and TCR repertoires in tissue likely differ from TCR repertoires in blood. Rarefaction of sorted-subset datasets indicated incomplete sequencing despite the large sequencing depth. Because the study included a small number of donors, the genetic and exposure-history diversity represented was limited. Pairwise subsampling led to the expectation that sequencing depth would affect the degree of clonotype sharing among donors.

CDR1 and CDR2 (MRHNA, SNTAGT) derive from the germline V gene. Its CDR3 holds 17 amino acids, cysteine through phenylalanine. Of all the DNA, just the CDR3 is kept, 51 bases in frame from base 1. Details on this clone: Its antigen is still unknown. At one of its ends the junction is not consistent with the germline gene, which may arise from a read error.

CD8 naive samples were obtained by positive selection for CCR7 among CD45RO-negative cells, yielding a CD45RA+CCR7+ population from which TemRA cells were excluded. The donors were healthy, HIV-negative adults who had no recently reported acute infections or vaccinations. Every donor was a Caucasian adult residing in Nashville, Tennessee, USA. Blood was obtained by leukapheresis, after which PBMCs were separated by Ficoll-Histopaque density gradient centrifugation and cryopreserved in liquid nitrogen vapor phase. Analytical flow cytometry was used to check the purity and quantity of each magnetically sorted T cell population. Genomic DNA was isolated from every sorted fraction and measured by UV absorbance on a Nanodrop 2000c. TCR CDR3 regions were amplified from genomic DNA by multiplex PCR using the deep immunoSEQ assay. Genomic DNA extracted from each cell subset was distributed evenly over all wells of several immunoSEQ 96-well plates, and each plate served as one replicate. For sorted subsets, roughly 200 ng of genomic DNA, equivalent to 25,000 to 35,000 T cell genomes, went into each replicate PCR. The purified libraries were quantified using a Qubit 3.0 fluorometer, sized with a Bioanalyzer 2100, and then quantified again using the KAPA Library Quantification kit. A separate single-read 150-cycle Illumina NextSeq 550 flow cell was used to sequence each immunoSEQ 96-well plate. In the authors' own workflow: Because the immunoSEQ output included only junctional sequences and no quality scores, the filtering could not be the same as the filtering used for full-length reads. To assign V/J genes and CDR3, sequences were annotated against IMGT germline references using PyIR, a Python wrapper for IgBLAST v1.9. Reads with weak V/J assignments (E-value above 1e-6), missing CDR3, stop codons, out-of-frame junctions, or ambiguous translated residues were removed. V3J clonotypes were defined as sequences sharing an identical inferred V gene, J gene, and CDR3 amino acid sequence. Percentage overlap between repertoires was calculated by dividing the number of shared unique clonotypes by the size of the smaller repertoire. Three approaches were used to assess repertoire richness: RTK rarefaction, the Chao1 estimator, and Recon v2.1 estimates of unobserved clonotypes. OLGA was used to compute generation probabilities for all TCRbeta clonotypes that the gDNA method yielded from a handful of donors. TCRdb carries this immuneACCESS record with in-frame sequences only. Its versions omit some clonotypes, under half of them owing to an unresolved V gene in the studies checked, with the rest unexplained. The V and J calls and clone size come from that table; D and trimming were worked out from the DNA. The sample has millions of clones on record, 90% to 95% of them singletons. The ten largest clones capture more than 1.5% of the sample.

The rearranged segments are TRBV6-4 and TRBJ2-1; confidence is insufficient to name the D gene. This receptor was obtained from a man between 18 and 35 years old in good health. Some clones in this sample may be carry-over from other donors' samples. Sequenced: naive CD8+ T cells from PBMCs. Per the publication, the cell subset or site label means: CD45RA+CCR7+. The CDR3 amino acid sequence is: CASSYSTVPSSYNEQFF. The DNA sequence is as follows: TGTGCCAGCAGTTACTCGACTGTTCCGAGCTCCTACAATGAGCAGTTCTTC.